The source of this T cell receptor (beta chain) is a study of cytomegalovirus exposure and HLA in healthy donors. The wider study: Later analysis reported that the 120 or so validation repertoires shared the platform of the roughly 700 first-cohort repertoires.

About this clone itself: Its antigen is unidentified.

The protocol was immunoSEQ multiplex PCR, while the TCRdb copy is restricted to in-frame clones and leaves out a portion. This table holds 110,000 to 150,000 clones, roughly nine tenths found once. General observations from the study: In vitro checks showed that a few CMV-associated chains really do target CMV antigens. Using the classifier, cytomegalovirus status was reportedly diagnosed with high specificity and sensitivity. One later analysis, an examination of the 100 to 150 validation repertoires, found that first-cohort TCR clusters tended to co-occur in them.

The sample comprised PBMCs. The TCR originated in a young man in good health and CMV-seronegative.

CDR3 DNA: TGTGCCAGCAGTTCGATTGGGACAGCCGCTGGAAACACCATATATTTT. Translation: CASSSIGTAAGNTIYF. The chain couples TRBV27 to TRBJ1-3; the match to TRBD1 covers 7 bases. The CDR3 has 16 residues. The V segment lost 4 bases and the J segment 2 bases; nucleotides outside the gene matches: 8. CDR1 and CDR2 (germline): MNHEY, SMNVEV (reference sequence).